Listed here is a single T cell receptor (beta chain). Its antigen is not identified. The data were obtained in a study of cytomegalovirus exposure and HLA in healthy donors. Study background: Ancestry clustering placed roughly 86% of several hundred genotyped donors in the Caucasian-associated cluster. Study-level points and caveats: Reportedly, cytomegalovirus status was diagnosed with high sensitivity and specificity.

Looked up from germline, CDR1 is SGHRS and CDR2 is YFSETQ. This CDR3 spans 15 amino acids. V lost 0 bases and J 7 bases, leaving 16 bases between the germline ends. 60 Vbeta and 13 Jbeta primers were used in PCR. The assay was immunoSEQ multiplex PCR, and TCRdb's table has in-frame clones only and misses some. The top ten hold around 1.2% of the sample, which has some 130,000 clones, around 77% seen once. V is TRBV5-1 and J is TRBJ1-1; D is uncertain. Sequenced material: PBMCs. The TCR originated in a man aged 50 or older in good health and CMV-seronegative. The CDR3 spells CASSLGSVRVGEAFF. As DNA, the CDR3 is TGCGCCAGCAGCTTGGGATCGGTTCGAGTTGGTGAAGCTTTCTTT.